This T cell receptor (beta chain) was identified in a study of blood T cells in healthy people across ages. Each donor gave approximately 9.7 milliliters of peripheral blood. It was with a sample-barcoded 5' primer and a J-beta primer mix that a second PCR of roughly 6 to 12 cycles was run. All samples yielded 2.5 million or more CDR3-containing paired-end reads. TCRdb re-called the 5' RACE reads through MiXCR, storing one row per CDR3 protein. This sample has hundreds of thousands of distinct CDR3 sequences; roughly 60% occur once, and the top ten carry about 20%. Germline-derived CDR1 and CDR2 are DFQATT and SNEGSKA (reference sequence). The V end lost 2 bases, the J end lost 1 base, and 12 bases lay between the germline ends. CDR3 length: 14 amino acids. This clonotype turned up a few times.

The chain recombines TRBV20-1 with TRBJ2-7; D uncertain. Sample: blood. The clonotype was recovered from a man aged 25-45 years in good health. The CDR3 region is CSARTGTVSYEQYF. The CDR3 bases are TGCAGTGCTAGAACCGGCACTGTTTCCTACGAGCAGTACTTC.